This T cell receptor beta chain was sequenced during a study of blood T cell repertoires in COVID-19. About the research overall: Acute and convalescent COVID-19 specimens originated in the United States, Italy and Spain. PBMCs, B-cell-depleted T cells, or T cells were the source of the cDNA or gDNA that made up the material.

This CDR3 comprises 16 residues. V was pared by 5 bases and J by 0 bases, with 8 bases of the junction left unmatched. Germline V gene data show CDR1 as MNHEY and CDR2 as SMNVEV (reference sequence). As processed by the authors: From reference gene primer amplification, estimates of nucleated cell counts were derived. Clones were sequenced by immunoSEQ multiplex PCR, and TCRdb holds only the in-frame ones, with some missing. For V, J and clone size, that table is used; D and trimming come from the DNA. The table records about 55,000 clones, over 80% of them present only once. The sequenced sample consisted of peripheral blood. This TCR was recovered from a woman aged 55 to 70 with acute or convalescent COVID-19. The rearrangement joins TRBV27 to TRBJ2-7; 9 bases match TRBD1. This chain's CDR3 is CASSPGQGRASYEQYF. The DNA for the CDR3 is TGTGCCAGCAGTCCAGGACAGGGGCGTGCCTCCTACGAGCAGTACTTC.